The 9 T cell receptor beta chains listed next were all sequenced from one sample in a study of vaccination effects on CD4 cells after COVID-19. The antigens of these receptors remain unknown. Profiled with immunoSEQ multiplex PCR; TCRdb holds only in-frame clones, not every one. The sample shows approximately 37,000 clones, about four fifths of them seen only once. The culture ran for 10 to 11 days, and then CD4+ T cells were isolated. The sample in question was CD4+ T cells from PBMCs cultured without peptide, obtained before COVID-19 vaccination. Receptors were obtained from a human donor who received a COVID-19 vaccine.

The CDR3 loop is CASSLEGGYTF. The CDR3, as DNA: TGCGCCAGCAGCTTGGAAGGAGGCTACACCTTC. The chain employs TRBV5-1 and TRBJ1-2; no firm D call. This CDR3 has 11 amino acids. V lost 0 bases and J 8 bases, leaving 5 bases between the germline ends. The germline V gene has CDR1 SGHRS and CDR2 YFSETQ.

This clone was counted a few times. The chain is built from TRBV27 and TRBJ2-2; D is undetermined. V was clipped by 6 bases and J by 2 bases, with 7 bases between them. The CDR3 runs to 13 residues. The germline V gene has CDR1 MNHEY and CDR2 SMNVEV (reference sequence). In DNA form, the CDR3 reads TGTGCCAGCAGGACGGTCAACACCGGGGAGCTGTTTTTT. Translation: CASRTVNTGELFF.

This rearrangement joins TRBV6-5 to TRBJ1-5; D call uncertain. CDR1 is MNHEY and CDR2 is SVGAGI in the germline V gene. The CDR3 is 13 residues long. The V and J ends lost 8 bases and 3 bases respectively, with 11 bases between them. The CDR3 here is CASQDPDNQPQHF. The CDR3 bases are TGTGCCAGCCAAGATCCAGACAATCAGCCCCAGCATTTT.

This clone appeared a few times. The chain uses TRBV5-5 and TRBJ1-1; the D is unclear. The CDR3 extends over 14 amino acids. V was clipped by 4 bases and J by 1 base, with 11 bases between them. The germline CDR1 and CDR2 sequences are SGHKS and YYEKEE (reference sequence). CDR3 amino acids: CASSIVHSNTEAFF. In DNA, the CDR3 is TGTGCCAGCAGCATCGTCCACTCGAACACTGAAGCTTTCTTT.

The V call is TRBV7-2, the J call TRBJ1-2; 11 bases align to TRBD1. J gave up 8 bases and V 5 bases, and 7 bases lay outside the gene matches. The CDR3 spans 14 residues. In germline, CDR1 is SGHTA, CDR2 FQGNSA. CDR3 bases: TGTGCCAGCAGCCCTCGGACAGGGGGCTACGGCTACACCTTC. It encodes CASSPRTGGYGYTF.

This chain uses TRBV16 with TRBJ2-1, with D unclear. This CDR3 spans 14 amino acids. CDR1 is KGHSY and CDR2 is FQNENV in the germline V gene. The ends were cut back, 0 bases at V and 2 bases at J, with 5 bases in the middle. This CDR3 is CASSQSSAYNEQFF. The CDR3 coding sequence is TGTGCCAGCAGCCAATCCAGCGCCTACAATGAGCAGTTCTTC. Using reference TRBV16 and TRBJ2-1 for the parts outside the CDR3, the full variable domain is GEEVAQTPKHLVRGEGQKAKLYCAPIKGHSYVFWYQQVLKNEFKFLISFQNENVFDETGMPKERFSAKCLPNSPCSLEIQATKLEDSAVYFCASSQSSAYNEQFFGPGTRLTVL.

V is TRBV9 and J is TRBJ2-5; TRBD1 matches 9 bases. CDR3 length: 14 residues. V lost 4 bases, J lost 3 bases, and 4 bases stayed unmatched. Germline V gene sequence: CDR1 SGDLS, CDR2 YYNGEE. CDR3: CASSPWTGEETQYF. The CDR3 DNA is TGTGCCAGCAGCCCCTGGACAGGGGAAGAGACCCAGTACTTC.

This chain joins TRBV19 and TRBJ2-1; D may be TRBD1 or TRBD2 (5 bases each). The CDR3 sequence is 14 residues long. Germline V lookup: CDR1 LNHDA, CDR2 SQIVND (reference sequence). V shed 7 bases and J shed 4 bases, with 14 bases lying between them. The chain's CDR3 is CASTGGFTYNEQFF. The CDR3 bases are TGTGCCAGTACTGGGGGTTTTACTTACAATGAGCAGTTCTTC.

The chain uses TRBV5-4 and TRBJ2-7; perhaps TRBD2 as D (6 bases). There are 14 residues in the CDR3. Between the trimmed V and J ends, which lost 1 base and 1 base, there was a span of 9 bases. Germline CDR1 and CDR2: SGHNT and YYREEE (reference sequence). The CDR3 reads CASSLYGGSYEQYF. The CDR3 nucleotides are TGTGCCAGCAGCTTGTACGGGGGTTCCTACGAGCAGTACTTC.